Each of the 15 T cell receptor beta chains below was sequenced from the same sample in a study of blood T cells in healthy people across ages. A second PCR of about 7 to 12 cycles used a sample-barcoded 5' primer and a J-beta primer mix. TCRdb independently ran MiXCR on the 5' RACE reads; one entry per CDR3 protein. There are approximately 680,000 distinct CDR3 sequences in the sample; about a third occur only once, and approximately 15% lies in the top ten. The sample taken for sequencing was blood. These receptors originate from a woman older than 75 in good health.

This clonotype was seen at least ten times. The chain combines TRBV7-8 with TRBJ1-5, with no clear D. CDR3 size: 16 residues. The V end lost 5 bases, the J end lost 2 bases, and 16 bases lay between the germline ends. Germline V gene sequence: CDR1 SGHVS, CDR2 FQNEAQ. CDR3 bases: TGTGCCAGCAGCCCCAGGCCGACGGTGGGCAATCAGCCCCAGCATTTT. This codes for CASSPRPTVGNQPQHF. Using reference TRBV7-8 and TRBJ1-5 for the parts outside the CDR3, the full variable domain is GAGVSQSPRYKVAKRGQDVALRCDPISGHVSLFWYQQALGQGPEFLTYFQNEAQLDKSGLPSDRFFAERPEGSVSTLKIQRTQQEDSAVYLCASSPRPTVGNQPQHFGDGTRLSIL.

The rearrangement links TRBV20-1 to TRBJ2-1; D possibly uses TRBD1 or TRBD2 (5 bases each). CDR1 is DFQATT and CDR2 is SNEGSKA in the germline V gene (reference sequence). Trimming took off 5 bases at V and 7 bases at J, with 12 bases between the two ends. This CDR3 is 12 amino acids long. CDR3 nucleotides: TGCAGTGCTCTAGCAGGGATAAATGAGCAGTTCTTC. This translates into CSALAGINEQFF.

This clonotype was found many times. The chain employs TRBV7-6 and TRBJ2-1; tentatively, D is TRBD1 (5 bases). CDR1 is SGHVS and CDR2 is FNYEAQ in the germline V gene. Trimming removed 5 bases at V and 0 bases at J, with 11 bases between. The CDR3 loop spans 15 amino acids. For the CDR3, the DNA is TGTGCCAGCAGCCAGAGACAGAACTCCTACAATGAGCAGTTCTTC. Translation gives CASSQRQNSYNEQFF.

This clonotype was observed a few times. The chain links TRBV2 to TRBJ2-2; D not certain. V was cut by 4 bases and J by 8 bases, with 11 bases left in between. Germline values: CDR1 SNHLY, CDR2 FYNNEI. The CDR3 totals 13 residues. The CDR3 spells CASSGASGGELFF. The CDR3 DNA reads as TGTGCCAGCAGTGGCGCCTCCGGAGGGGAGCTGTTTTTT.

About this clonotype itself: This sequence may be a read error, since a much larger clone differs from it by one base. The chain employs TRBV12-3 or TRBV12-4 and TRBJ2-7; 7 bases agree with TRBD2. The ends lost 7 bases at V and 6 bases at J; junction bases unmatched: 6. CDR3 length: 12 residues. CDR3 sequence (DNA): TGTGCCAGCACCCAAGGGAGGGGCGAGCAGTACTTC. Translation: CASTQGRGEQYF.

This chain joins TRBV30 and TRBJ2-1; D gene unclear. Between the trimmed V and J ends, which lost 5 bases and 2 bases, there was a span of 7 bases. The CDR3 consists of 12 residues. Germline V CDR1 and CDR2: GTSNPN, SVGIG (reference sequence). Here the CDR3 reads CAWGRAYNEQFF. In DNA form, the CDR3 reads TGTGCCTGGGGAAGGGCCTACAATGAGCAGTTCTTC.

This clonotype was counted at least ten times. The V call is TRBV25-1, the J call TRBJ2-5; no definite D call. V was trimmed by 2 bases and J by 5 bases, leaving 0 bases between them. Germline V lookup: CDR1 MGHDK, CDR2 SYGVNS. The CDR3 consists of 10 residues. CDR3 in DNA: TGTGCCAGCAGTGAAGAGACCCAGTACTTC. Translating gives CASSEETQYF.

Details on this clonotype: This could be a read error, since a much larger clone is one nucleotide away. This rearrangement joins TRBV6-5 to TRBJ2-1; 8 nucleotides line up with TRBD2. The germline V gene has CDR1 MNHEY and CDR2 SVGAGI. The CDR3 is 14 amino acids. Here the CDR3 reads CASRYSGLDNEQFF. The CDR3 DNA is TGTGCCAGCAGGTACTCGGGACTAGACAATGAGCAGTTCTTC.

This clonotype occurred many times. J is TRBJ2-1 and V is TRBV9, with 8 bases aligning to TRBD2. Trimming at V came to 4 bases and at J to 2 bases, leaving 5 bases not matched to a gene. Germline V lookup: CDR1 SGDLS, CDR2 YYNGEE. The CDR3 consists of 15 residues. The CDR3 is CASSPTAGAYNEQFF. DNA of the CDR3: TGTGCCAGCAGCCCAACAGCGGGGGCCTACAATGAGCAGTTCTTC.

The chain joins TRBV20-1 to TRBJ2-7; 9 bases agree with TRBD2. Germline V gives CDR1 DFQATT, CDR2 SNEGSKA (reference sequence). This CDR3 has 16 amino acids. Trimming cost V 3 bases and J 1 base; bases outside gene matches: 10. CDR3 protein: CSASVQASGRSYEQYF. The CDR3 DNA reads TGCAGTGCTAGCGTCCAGGCAAGCGGGAGGTCCTACGAGCAGTACTTC.

As to this clonotype: This sequence may be a read error, since a much larger clone differs from it by one base. CDR3 coding DNA: TGCGCCAGCAGTCAGGACATCATCGGATGCGAGCAGTACTTC. Translated: CASSQDIIGCEQYF. The chain couples TRBV5-1 to TRBJ2-5; weak D call: TRBD1 (5 bases). The better agreement between TRBJ2-7 and the DNA end casts doubt on the J call. The length of the CDR3 is 14 residues. Germline lookup yields CDR1 SGHRS and CDR2 YFSETQ.

This sequence joins TRBV7-2 and TRBJ2-2; D gene ambiguous. Germline V gene sequence: CDR1 SGHTA, CDR2 FQGNSA. V was pared by 0 bases and J by 6 bases, with 8 bases between. The CDR3 loop spans 14 amino acids. CDR3 nucleotides: TGTGCCAGCAGCTTAGCGCTGTACCCCGGGGAGCTGTTTTTT. It codes for CASSLALYPGELFF. Drawing the rest from reference TRBV7-2 and TRBJ2-2, the complete variable domain is GAGVSQSPSNKVTEKGKDVELRCDPISGHTALYWYRQSLGQGLEFLIYFQGNSAPDKSGLPSDRFSAERTGGSVSTLTIQRTQQEDSAVYLCASSLALYPGELFFGEGSRLTVL.

This clonotype was counted at least ten times. The chain recombines TRBV20-1 with TRBJ2-1, with 7 bases that match TRBD1. This CDR3 spans 14 amino acids. Per the germline V gene, CDR1 is DFQATT and CDR2 is SNEGSKA (reference sequence). Trimming cost V 6 bases and J 4 bases; bases outside gene matches: 9. DNA of the CDR3: TGCAGTGCCCTCGACAGGGTGGGATACAATGAGCAGTTCTTC. It translates to CSALDRVGYNEQFF.

This clonotype was counted many times. The chain's CDR3 is CSARDIRRGDQPQHF. The CDR3 region has the DNA TGCAGTGCTAGAGATATAAGGAGGGGAGATCAGCCCCAGCATTTT. The chain recombines TRBV20-1 with TRBJ1-5, with D perhaps matching TRBD1 (5 bases). V was pared by 0 bases and J by 5 bases, with 14 bases between. The CDR3 has 15 amino acids. Germline V gene data show CDR1 as DFQATT and CDR2 as SNEGSKA (reference sequence).

The rearrangement links TRBV5-1 to TRBJ2-2; TRBD1 aligns across 7 bases. Germline assignment: CDR1 SGHRS and CDR2 YFSETQ. The V segment lost 1 base and the J segment 4 bases; nucleotides outside the gene matches: 10. The CDR3 has 17 amino acids. Written as DNA, the CDR3 is TGCGCCAGCAGCTTGTTCAGGGCGACAGGGTCCACCGGGGAGCTGTTTTTT. Amino acids: CASSLFRATGSTGELFF.